This T cell receptor beta chain was sequenced for a study of identical twins. Points from the study as a whole: Invariant MAIT and iNKT cells are populations that could partly confound zero-insertion analyses. Beta out-of-frame sequences showed weaker excess sharing between twins. Abundant beta clonotypes from cord blood had fewer insertions, unlike memory repertoires, which showed none.

Of note for this clonotype: Its antigen is as yet unknown.

The CDR3 runs 16 residues. V lost 3 bases to trimming and J lost 4 bases; unmatched junction nucleotides: 8. Template switching added a universal primer binding site, and final cDNA carried unique molecular identifiers. TCRdb re-derived calls from the 5' RACE reads in MiXCR, one entry per CDR3 protein. This sample yields 1.5 million to 2 million distinct CDR3 sequences, of which under 35% are seen a single time; under 0.35% belongs to the top ten. Sequenced: cord blood. The clonotype was recovered from a newborn girl in good health. The rearrangement uses TRBV12-3 or TRBV12-4 and TRBJ2-2; 7 nucleotides agree with TRBD2. CDR3 coding DNA: TGTGCCAGCAGTTTTCGGTCGGGACTATCCACCGGGGAGCTGTTTTTT. Encoded protein: CASSFRSGLSTGELFF.